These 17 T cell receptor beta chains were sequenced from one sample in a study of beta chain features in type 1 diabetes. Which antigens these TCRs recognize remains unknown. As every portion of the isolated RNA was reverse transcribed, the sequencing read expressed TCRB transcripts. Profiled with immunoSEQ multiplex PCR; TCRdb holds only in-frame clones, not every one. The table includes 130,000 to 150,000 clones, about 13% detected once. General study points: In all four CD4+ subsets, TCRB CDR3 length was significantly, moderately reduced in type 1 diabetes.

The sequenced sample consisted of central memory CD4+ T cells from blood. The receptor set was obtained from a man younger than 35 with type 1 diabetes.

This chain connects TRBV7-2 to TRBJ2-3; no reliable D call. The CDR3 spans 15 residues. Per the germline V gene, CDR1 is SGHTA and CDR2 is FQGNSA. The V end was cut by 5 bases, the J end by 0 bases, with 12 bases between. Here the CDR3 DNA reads TGTGCCAGCAGCGCAGCGCTACTTAGCACAGATACGCAGTATTTT. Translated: CASSAALLSTDTQYF.

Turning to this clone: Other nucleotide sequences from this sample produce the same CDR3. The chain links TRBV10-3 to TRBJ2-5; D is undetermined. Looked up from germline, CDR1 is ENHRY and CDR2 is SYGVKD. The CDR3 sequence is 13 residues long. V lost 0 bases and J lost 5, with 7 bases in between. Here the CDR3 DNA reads TGTGCCATCAGTGAGTCGACGCGGGAGACCCAGTACTTC. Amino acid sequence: CAISESTRETQYF.

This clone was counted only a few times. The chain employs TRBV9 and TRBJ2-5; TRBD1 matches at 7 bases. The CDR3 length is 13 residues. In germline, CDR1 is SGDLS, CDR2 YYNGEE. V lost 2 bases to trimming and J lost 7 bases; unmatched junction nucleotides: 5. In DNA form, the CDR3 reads TGTGCCAGCAGCGTTCAGGGGGAAGGGACCCAGTACTTC. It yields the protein CASSVQGEGTQYF.

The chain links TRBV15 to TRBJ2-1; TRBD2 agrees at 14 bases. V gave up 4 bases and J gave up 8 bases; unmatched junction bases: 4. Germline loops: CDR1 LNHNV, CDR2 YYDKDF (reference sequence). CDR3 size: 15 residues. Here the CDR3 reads CATSKGTSGGHEQFF. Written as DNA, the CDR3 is TGTGCCACCAGCAAAGGGACTAGCGGGGGACATGAGCAGTTCTTC.

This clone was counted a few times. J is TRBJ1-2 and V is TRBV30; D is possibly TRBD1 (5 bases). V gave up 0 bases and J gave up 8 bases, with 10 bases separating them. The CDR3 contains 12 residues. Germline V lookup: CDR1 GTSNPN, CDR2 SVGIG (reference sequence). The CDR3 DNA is TGTGCCTGGAGTGTAGGGGCGGAGGGCTACACCTTC. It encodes CAWSVGAEGYTF.

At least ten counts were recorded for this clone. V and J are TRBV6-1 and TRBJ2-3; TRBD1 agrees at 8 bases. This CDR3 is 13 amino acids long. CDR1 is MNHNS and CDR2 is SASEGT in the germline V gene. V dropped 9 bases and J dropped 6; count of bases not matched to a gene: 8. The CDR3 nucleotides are TGTGCCAGTTCGGACAGGGCGGTGGATACGCAGTATTTT. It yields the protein CASSDRAVDTQYF.

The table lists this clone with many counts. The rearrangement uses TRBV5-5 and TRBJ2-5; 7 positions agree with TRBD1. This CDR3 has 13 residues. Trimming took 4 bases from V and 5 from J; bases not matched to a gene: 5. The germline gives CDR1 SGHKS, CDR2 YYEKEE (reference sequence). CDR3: CASSPTGLETQYF. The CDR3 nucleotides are TGTGCCAGCAGCCCGACAGGGTTGGAGACCCAGTACTTC.

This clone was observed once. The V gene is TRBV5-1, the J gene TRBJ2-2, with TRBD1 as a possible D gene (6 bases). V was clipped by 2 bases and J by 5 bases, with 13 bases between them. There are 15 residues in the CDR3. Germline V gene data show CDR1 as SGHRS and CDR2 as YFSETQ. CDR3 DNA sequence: TGCGCCAGCAGCTTTTCCAGGGGAGTAACCGGGGAGCTGTTTTTT. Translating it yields CASSFSRGVTGELFF.

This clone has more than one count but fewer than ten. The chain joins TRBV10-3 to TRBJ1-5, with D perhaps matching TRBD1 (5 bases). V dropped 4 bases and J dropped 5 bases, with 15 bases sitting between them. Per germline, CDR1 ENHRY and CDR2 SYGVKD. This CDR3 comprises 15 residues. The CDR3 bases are TGTGCCATCAGTGGAGGAGGGGTGCGCCATCAGCCCCAGCATTTT. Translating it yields CAISGGGVRHQPQHF.

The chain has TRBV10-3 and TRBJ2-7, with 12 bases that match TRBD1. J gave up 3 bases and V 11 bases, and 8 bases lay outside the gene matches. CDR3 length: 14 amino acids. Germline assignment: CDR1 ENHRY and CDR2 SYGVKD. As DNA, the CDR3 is TGTGCCGCGCGGGGGACAGGGGGCCACTACGAGCAGTACTTC. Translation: CAARGTGGHYEQYF.

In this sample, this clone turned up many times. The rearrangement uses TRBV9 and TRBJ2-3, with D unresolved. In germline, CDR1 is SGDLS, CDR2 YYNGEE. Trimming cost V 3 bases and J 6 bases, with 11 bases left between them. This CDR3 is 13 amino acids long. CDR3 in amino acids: CASSGSIGDTQYF. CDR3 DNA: TGTGCCAGCAGCGGGAGCATAGGGGATACGCAGTATTTT.

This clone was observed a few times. The CDR3 sequence is CAISPAGTEETQYF. The CDR3 DNA reads as TGTGCCATCAGTCCGGCCGGGACCGAAGAGACCCAGTACTTC. The chain has TRBV10-3 and TRBJ2-5; perhaps D is TRBD1 or TRBD2 (5 bases each). V shed 5 bases and J shed 3 bases, with 13 bases lying between them. Germline CDR1 ENHRY, CDR2 SYGVKD. The CDR3 spans 14 residues.

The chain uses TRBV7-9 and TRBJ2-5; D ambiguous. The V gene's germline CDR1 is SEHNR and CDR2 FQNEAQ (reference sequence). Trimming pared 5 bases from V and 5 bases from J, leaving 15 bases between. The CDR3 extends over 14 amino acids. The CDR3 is CASSLDIVGETQYF. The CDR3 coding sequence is TGTGCCAGCAGCCTAGACATAGTAGGGGAGACCCAGTACTTC.

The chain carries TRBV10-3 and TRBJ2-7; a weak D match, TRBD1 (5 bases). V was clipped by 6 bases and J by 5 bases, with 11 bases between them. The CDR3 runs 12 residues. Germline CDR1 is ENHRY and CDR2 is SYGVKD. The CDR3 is CAISQGTDEQYF. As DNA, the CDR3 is TGTGCCATCAGCCAGGGAACGGACGAGCAGTACTTC.

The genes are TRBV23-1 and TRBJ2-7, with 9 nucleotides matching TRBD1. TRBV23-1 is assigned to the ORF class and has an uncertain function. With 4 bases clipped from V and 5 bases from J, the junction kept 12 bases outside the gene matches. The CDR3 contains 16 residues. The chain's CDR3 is CASSLRPGQGPHEQYF. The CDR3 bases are TGCGCCAGCAGTCTGCGACCGGGACAGGGACCGCACGAGCAGTACTTC.

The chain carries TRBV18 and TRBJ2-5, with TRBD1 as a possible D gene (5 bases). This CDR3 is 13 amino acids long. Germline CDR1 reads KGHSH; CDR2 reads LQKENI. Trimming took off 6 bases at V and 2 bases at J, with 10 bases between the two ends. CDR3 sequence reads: CASSTTGQETQYF. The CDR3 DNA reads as TGTGCCAGCTCCACAACAGGACAAGAGACCCAGTACTTC.

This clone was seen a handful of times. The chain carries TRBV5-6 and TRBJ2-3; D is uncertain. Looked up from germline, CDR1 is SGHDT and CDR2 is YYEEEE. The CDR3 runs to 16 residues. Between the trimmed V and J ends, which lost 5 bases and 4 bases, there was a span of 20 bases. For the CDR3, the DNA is TGTGCCAGCAGTTCTAATCCTCAAGTCCTAGCAGATACGCAGTATTTT. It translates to CASSSNPQVLADTQYF. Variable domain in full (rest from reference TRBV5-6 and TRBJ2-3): DAGVTQSPTHLIKTRGQQVTLRCSPKSGHDTVSWYQQALGQGPQFIFQYYEEEERQRGNFPDRFSGHQFPNYSSELNVNALLLGDSALYLCASSSNPQVLADTQYFGPGTRLTVL.